This T cell receptor (beta chain) was documented in a study of cytomegalovirus exposure and HLA in healthy donors (TCRdb year 2017). For the study in its entirety: According to an earlier analysis of around 600 of the donors, about 179 million T cells yielded over 90 million unique TCR beta sequences and around 280 Gb of sequence data. An early release covering roughly 600 HLA-typed donors comprised about 300 gigabases of sequencing data and tens of millions of unique TCR sequences. The genetic ancestry cluster associated with self-reported Caucasian donors included about four fifths of the 398 genotyped donors. The aim of the study was to test whether cataloging public T cell receptors could identify signatures of past pathogen exposure. The study profiled the T cell repertoires of hundreds of subjects by immunosequencing and related them to cytomegalovirus serostatus. In addition to the first cohort of roughly 670 subjects, a separate validation cohort of 120 different subjects was used. To predict cytomegalovirus infection status, the study brought together high-throughput TCR immunosequencing, statistical association of individual TCRs with disease status, and machine learning. In a later analysis, previously published TCR beta repertoires from more than 500 donors were re-analyzed and high-resolution HLA genotyping was added so that TCR occurrence patterns could be studied. In the later analysis, no new phenotypic data were used to find candidate immune exposures; instead, reliance was placed on TCR beta sequences and their occurrence across donors. An earlier analysis of more than 450 of the donors used high-throughput TCR beta sequencing to judge whether each TCR beta V gene segment behaved as functional or pseudogenic. Donor age, sex, ethnicity and CMV serostatus were collected together with the repertoire data. Genome-wide SNP genotypes for about 65% of the 666 donors were used in a later genetic analysis, which treated that subset as a discovery cohort. All discovery cohort repertoires had been generated using a single sequencing platform. HLA typing included class I and class II loci at four-digit resolution. The number of donors typed differed by locus, with about 629-640 for A, B, C, DRB1 and DQB1, approximately 500 for DQA1, 600 to 610 for DPA1, and approximately 470 for DPB1. Four or five DR-DQ haplotypes were handled as single units for association and clustering, since linkage in the cohort was strong. On average, 235,054 unique TCR beta nucleotide sequences were sequenced per donor among a few hundred genotyped donors of the cohort, with 15% to 20% of those sequences being non-productive. Study-wide conclusions, independent of this receptor: Assigning TCR associations to individual alleles was difficult when HLA alleles, especially DR and DQ, strongly co-occurred. In a later analysis, TCR association rates were found to vary across HLA loci, with the most associated TCRs seen for DRB1 alleles and the fewest for HLA-C alleles. CMV serostatus was the only immune exposure information available for the cohort. An association between a missense DCLRE1C variant and V-gene and J-gene trimming of TCR beta chains was found in a later genetic analysis and replicated in an independent cohort. A further reported finding was that TCR beta sequences accurately predicted the HLA-A and HLA-B alleles for most subjects in the first cohort. The authors suggested that the approach could potentially be extended to other disease states and immunological phenotypes. Most TCR sequences were seen in very few donors, while some public TCRs were found in many individuals. The presence/absence analyses assumed that sequencing depth was roughly uniform across donors, and that assumption may not be true. In this cohort, only TCR beta chains were sequenced, and detectable features were limited by the absence of alpha or paired-chain data. The earlier analysis of approximately 560 of the donors excluded approximately 15 rarely observed V segments, including chromosome 9 orphons, because counts were too low. Because HLA typing was unavailable for some donors at each locus, only the typed subset was used in association tests. According to a later analysis, parvovirus B19, influenza, CMV and Epstein-Barr virus appeared linked to several top co-occurrence clusters. Cytomegalovirus status was reported to be diagnosed by the classifier with high specificity and sensitivity in both the original and validation cohorts. Compared with equally common non-associated chains, HLA-associated TCR beta chains in a later analysis were more clonally expanded and had lower generation probabilities. In vitro tests confirmed that three of the cytomegalovirus-associated TCR beta chains recognize cytomegalovirus antigens. A group of highly shared sequence variants was considered likely to be a technical artifact of the sequencing pipeline. Linkage disequilibrium might explain the correlated functional status among segregating V segments, but an unknown experimental factor could not be ruled out. A later analysis found that most CMV-associated TCR beta chains appeared HLA-restricted, with HLA associations seemingly driven largely by CMV exposure. Some IMGT-functional V segments, including TRBV6-2 and TRBV6-3, could not be told apart with the 87-base-pair reads, so those segments were excluded. In an earlier analysis of 500 to 650 of the donors, most TCR beta V segments appeared in productive rearrangements about 87% or about 30% of the time, broadly matching IMGT annotations. A total of some 180 TCR beta chains were listed by the study as associated with cytomegalovirus. According to a later genetic analysis, donors in an Asian-associated ancestry cluster had fewer N-insertions in productive TCRs than the approximately 630-donor mean. Specific HLA alleles were associated with 18,000 or so TCR beta sequences at a false discovery rate of 0.05 in a later analysis.

The method behind the library was the immunoSEQ multiplex PCR assay. A mixture of 60 forward primers for TCR Vbeta segments and 13 reverse primers for TCR Jbeta segments was used in the multiplex PCR. A multiplex PCR assay on genomic DNA amplified the CDR3 region of rearranged TCR beta genes. Amplified TCR beta libraries were sequenced as 87-base-pair reads on the Illumina HiSeq System. Under the source paper's analysis protocol: Across the 640 or so repertoires, a later analysis counted some 80 million unique TCR beta chains, some 11 million of which were shared by at least two donors. Raw reads were error-corrected and collapsed into unique sequences with a nearest-neighbor algorithm that merged closely related sequences to remove PCR and sequencing errors. CDR3 sequences were aligned to IMGT reference sequences to assign V, D and J gene segments. For a sequence to be retained, a match of at least six nucleotides was required to both a V gene segment and a J gene segment. Rearrangements were classified as productive when the CDR3 lacked stop codons and remained in frame with V and J, and all other rearrangements were classified as non-productive. Following IMGT convention, CDR3 was defined as the stretch from the second conserved V-encoded cysteine up to the conserved J-encoded phenylalanine. In an earlier analysis of roughly 580 of the donors, sequences lacking an unambiguous match to a single V gene segment were excluded. In an earlier analysis of roughly 500 of the donors, V segments were called functional above 56.7% productive rearrangements and were called segregating when the between-donor standard deviation exceeded 5%. A statistical classification framework was built to diagnose cytomegalovirus status from the catalog of TCR beta chain sequences. In a later analysis, V and J genes were assigned by comparing TCR nucleotide sequences against IMGT/GENE-DB human TR gene sequences. Using the TCRdist pipeline, a later analysis assigned CDR3 sequences along with most-parsimonious VDJ recombination scenarios. In a later analysis, every TCR beta chain was defined by the combination of its CDR3 amino acid sequence and its V-gene family, and reads without a unique V-gene family were dropped. In a later analysis, 450 to 600 highly shared, low-generation-probability nucleotide sequences were removed to address suspected cross-contamination and a sequencing artifact. In a later analysis, a clonal expansion index for each public chain was calculated from normalized within-repertoire ranks of inferred template counts. In a later analysis, generation probabilities were computed using a VDJ recombination model fitted to out-of-frame rearrangements, and the results were checked against IGoR. Hypergeometric tests were used in a later analysis to score TCR-TCR, TCR-HLA and TCR-CMV co-occurrence, with a repertoire-size bias correction applied to the TCR pairs. In a later analysis, false discovery rates were estimated by permuting HLA or CMV assignments 20 times. In a later analysis, co-occurring TCRs were grouped with DBSCAN, and TCRdist sequence similarity was added when clustering was performed within HLA-allele-positive subsets. For co-occurrence clustering, repertoires with fewer than 30,000 or more than 120,000 public chains were excluded, along with a handful of repertoires with anomalous nucleotide sharing. TCRdb limited this immuneACCESS table to in-frame rearrangements with V and J called. A share of clones is missing; checked studies link under half to unresolved V genes, and the rest is unexplained. V and J calls plus clone size are reproduced from that table; the DNA served to infer D and trimming. The sample table records 150,000 to 200,000 clones; under 90% of these occur just once. Around 4.3% of the sample belongs to the ten largest clones.

Concerning this clone: The antigen it binds to is not known. Base qualities are missing; no much larger clone stands one base away.

The cohort consisted of hundreds of healthy bone marrow donors. Cohort members were all nominally healthy when sampled, although unrecorded immune exposures were likely present. The donor was CMV seronegative and was included in the group of over 300 seronegative cohort members. Every donor gave a peripheral blood sample, and the peripheral blood mononuclear cells from that sample were used for TCR beta sequencing. The Qiagen DNeasy Blood Extraction Kit was used to extract genomic DNA from the blood cell samples. V ends up 8 bases short and J 3 bases short, with an unmatched junction base count of 3. Measured from the cysteine to the phenylalanine, the CDR3 is 14 residues long. Of the read, only the CDR3 DNA is kept; its 42 bases are in frame from base 1. According to the germline V gene, CDR1 reads MGHDK and CDR2 reads SYGVNS.

The receptor was isolated from a man aged 25 to 40 in good health and CMV-seronegative. The chain is made from TRBV25-1 and TRBJ2-1; 11 middle bases align to TRBD2. The specimen sequenced was PBMCs. DNA sequence: TGTGCCAGCCCCGGGACTAGCGGCTACAATGAGCAGTTCTTC. This encodes CASPGTSGYNEQFF. The reference TRBV25-1 and TRBJ2-1 proteins fill in what lies around the CDR3, so the full variable domain reads EADIYQTPRYLVIGTGKKITLECSQTMGHDKMYWYQQDPGMELHLIHYSYGVNSTEKGDLSSESTVSRIRTEHFPLTLESARPSHTSQYLCASPGTSGYNEQFFGPGTRLTVL.